Each of the 24 T cell receptor beta chains below was sequenced from the same sample in a study of cytomegalovirus exposure and HLA in healthy donors. The PCR employed 60 Vbeta primers together with 13 Jbeta primers. Sequencing used immunoSEQ multiplex PCR; TCRdb keeps in-frame clones, though not all of them. The top ten hold under 2.5% of the sample, which has about 250,000 clones, under 80% seen once. The sample taken for sequencing was PBMCs. Receptors originate from a female donor in good health and CMV-seronegative.

V usage is TRBV18 and J usage is TRBJ2-1; 11 nucleotides align to TRBD1. This CDR3 is 15 amino acids long. V trimming: 6 bases; J trimming: 8 bases; junction bases outside the gene matches: 9. Germline CDR1 KGHSH, CDR2 LQKENI. The CDR3 DNA follows: TGTGCCAGCTCCTGGGGACAGGGGGGCCGGTATGAGCAGTTCTTC. As protein: CASSWGQGGRYEQFF.

The chain combines TRBV29-1 with TRBJ2-7; D may be TRBD2 (5 bases). The CDR3 runs 14 residues. Looked up from germline, CDR1 is SQVTM and CDR2 is ANQGSEA. Deletions cut 1 base from V and 2 bases from J, with 12 bases between. For the CDR3, the DNA is TGCAGCGTTGAAGGGAGCGGCCACCCCTACGAGCAGTACTTC. Its protein product is CSVEGSGHPYEQYF.

The V gene is TRBV29-1, the J gene TRBJ1-1; 7 bases align to TRBD1. Germline loops: CDR1 SQVTM, CDR2 ANQGSEA. The ends lost 0 bases at V and 3 bases at J; junction bases unmatched: 7. This CDR3 is built from 15 residues. The CDR3 DNA reads TGCAGCGTTGAAGAGTTCTTACAGGGGTACACTGAAGCTTTCTTT. It specifies CSVEEFLQGYTEAFF. Complete variable domain (other parts from reference TRBV29-1 and TRBJ1-1): SAVISQKPSRDICQRGTSLTIQCQVDSQVTMMFWYRQQPGQSLTLIATANQGSEATYESGFVIDKFPISRPNLTFSTLTVSNMSPEDSSIYLCSVEEFLQGYTEAFFGQGTRLTVV.

The chain is built from TRBV11-3 and TRBJ1-1, with 7 bases matching TRBD1. J was trimmed by 5 bases and V by 5 bases; bases with no gene match: 11. Germline V gene data show CDR1 as SGHNT and CDR2 as YENEEA. The CDR3 has 15 residues. The CDR3 sequence is CASSPNRGGKTEAFF. CDR3 DNA sequence: TGTGCCAGCAGCCCCAACAGGGGAGGAAAAACTGAAGCTTTCTTT.

J is TRBJ1-1 and V is TRBV11-3; D possibly corresponds to TRBD1 (6 bases). There are 15 residues in the CDR3. CDR1 and CDR2 (germline): SGHNT, YENEEA. The germline V and J ends were trimmed by 0 bases and 1 base, with 9 bases remaining between them. The CDR3 DNA reads as TGTGCCAGCAGCTTAGATCACAGGGAGAACACTGAAGCTTTCTTT. It yields the protein CASSLDHRENTEAFF.

In nucleotides, the CDR3 is TGTGCCAGCAGCTTACTTCCAGCGGGAGTCGCAGATACGCAGTATTTT. Its protein is CASSLLPAGVADTQYF. The chain joins TRBV7-2 to TRBJ2-3; 8 nucleotides agree with TRBD2. CDR1 and CDR2 from the germline V gene are SGHTA and FQGNSA. The trim removed 2 bases at V and 4 bases at J, leaving 8 bases unmatched. The CDR3 has 16 residues. Based on the CDR3 plus reference TRBV7-2 and TRBJ2-3, the full variable domain is GAGVSQSPSNKVTEKGKDVELRCDPISGHTALYWYRQSLGQGLEFLIYFQGNSAPDKSGLPSDRFSAERTGGSVSTLTIQRTQQEDSAVYLCASSLLPAGVADTQYFGPGTRLTVL.

The rearrangement links TRBV9 to TRBJ1-1; 8 nucleotides match TRBD1. The V gene's germline CDR1 is SGDLS and CDR2 YYNGEE. The CDR3 spans 15 residues. The trim removed 0 bases at V and 3 bases at J, leaving 4 bases unmatched. CDR3 in DNA: TGTGCCAGCAGCGTAGTGGTGACAGGGGACACTGAAGCTTTCTTT. Protein sequence: CASSVVVTGDTEAFF.

V gene TRBV10-3 combines with J gene TRBJ2-1; 8 nucleotides align to TRBD2. The CDR3 loop spans 15 amino acids. The germline V gene encodes CDR1 ENHRY and CDR2 SYGVKD. V shed 0 bases, J shed 7 bases, and the junction held 5 bases outside the gene matches. As DNA, the CDR3 is TGTGCCATCAGTGAGTCTAGCGGGACTGGGAATGAGCAGTTCTTC. As protein: CAISESSGTGNEQFF.

The gene calls are TRBV19 and TRBJ2-6; a weak D match, TRBD1 (6 bases). CDR1 is LNHDA and CDR2 is SQIVND in the germline V gene (reference sequence). The CDR3 totals 15 residues. V was trimmed by 7 bases and J by 0 bases, leaving 10 bases between them. As DNA, the CDR3 is TGTGCCAGTATAGGGGGTTACTCTGGGGCCAACGTCCTGACTTTC. It yields the protein CASIGGYSGANVLTF.

The chain joins TRBV10-3 to TRBJ1-1, with 7 bases that match TRBD1. This CDR3 has 14 residues. Germline V lookup: CDR1 ENHRY, CDR2 SYGVKD. The V and J ends lost 6 bases and 1 base, in that order; junction bases with no gene match: 5. CDR3 protein: CAIRLQGSNTEAFF. The DNA for the CDR3 is TGTGCCATCAGATTACAGGGGTCGAACACTGAAGCTTTCTTT.

A single count supports this clone. The chain uses TRBV28 and TRBJ1-1, with D perhaps TRBD1 (6 bases). The CDR3 runs to 17 residues. The germline gives CDR1 MDHEN, CDR2 SYDVKM. V lost 2 bases and J lost 0, with 16 bases in between. The CDR3 nucleotides are TGTGCCAGCAGTTTAGGAGCAACTGACAGGTTGAACACTGAAGCTTTCTTT. Its translation is CASSLGATDRLNTEAFF.

This clone appeared a few times. J is TRBJ1-5 and V is TRBV6-1; 9 bases map to TRBD1. CDR1 is MNHNS and CDR2 is SASEGT in the germline V gene. The CDR3 extends over 14 amino acids. V trimming: 4 bases; J trimming: 5 bases; junction bases outside the gene matches: 3. The CDR3, as DNA: TGTGCCAGCAGTGGCGGACAGGGGTATCAGCCCCAGCATTTT. Protein: CASSGGQGYQPQHF.

V gene TRBV6-1 combines with J gene TRBJ1-5, with TRBD1 matching 11 bases. V trimming: 6 bases; J trimming: 4 bases; junction bases outside the gene matches: 5. The CDR3 contains 15 residues. CDR1 is MNHNS, CDR2 SASEGT, per germline. The CDR3 spells CASRTGQGANQPQHF. CDR3 nucleotide sequence: TGTGCCAGCAGAACCGGACAGGGGGCTAATCAGCCCCAGCATTTT.

The chain recombines TRBV19 with TRBJ1-2, with 9 bases fitting TRBD1. Looked up from germline, CDR1 is LNHDA and CDR2 is SQIVND (reference sequence). Unmatched junction bases numbered 8, after V lost 10 bases and J lost 8 bases. This CDR3 region has 12 residues. The CDR3 DNA reads as TGTGCCAACGAGACAGGGGGAGGAGGCTACACCTTC. It encodes CANETGGGGYTF.

This chain connects TRBV4-1 to TRBJ2-1, with a possible D match to TRBD2 (6 bases). The CDR3 is made up of 16 amino acids. V shed 5 bases and J shed 1 base, with 15 bases lying between them. Germline loops: CDR1 MGHRA, CDR2 YSYEKL. This chain's CDR3 is CASSETSPISYNEQFF. CDR3 DNA sequence: TGCGCCAGCAGCGAGACTAGTCCCATTTCCTACAATGAGCAGTTCTTC.

The genes are TRBV6-5 and TRBJ1-1; D unresolved. The CDR3 sequence is 13 residues long. The V end lost 7 bases, the J end lost 2 bases, and 11 bases lay between the germline ends. Per the germline V gene, CDR1 is MNHEY and CDR2 is SVGAGI. The CDR3 loop is CASKRELNTEAFF. In DNA form, the CDR3 reads TGTGCCAGCAAACGGGAATTAAACACTGAAGCTTTCTTT.

The genes are TRBV27 and TRBJ1-1, with 8 bases identical to TRBD1. The ends lost 4 bases at V and 5 bases at J; junction bases unmatched: 9. The germline CDR1 and CDR2 sequences are MNHEY and SMNVEV (reference sequence). The CDR3 contains 15 residues. The CDR3 region has the DNA TGTGCCAGCAGTTCTGGGCAGGGGGCGGTTACTGAAGCTTTCTTT. Translating it yields CASSSGQGAVTEAFF.

The chain has TRBV6-5 and TRBJ2-7, with TRBD2 matching over 9 bases. V lost 5 bases to trimming and J lost 3 bases; unmatched junction nucleotides: 8. Germline loops: CDR1 MNHEY, CDR2 SVGAGI. The CDR3 is made up of 15 amino acids. CDR3 amino acids: CASSVASGALYEQYF. CDR3 coding DNA: TGTGCCAGCAGTGTGGCTAGCGGGGCCCTCTACGAGCAGTACTTC.

About this clone itself: Germline is not matched at one junction end, which may reflect a read error. J is TRBJ2-7 and V is TRBV18; D is uncertain. The CDR3 extends over 13 amino acids. CDR1 is KGHSH, CDR2 LQKENI, per germline. The CDR3 region has the DNA TGTGCCAGCTCACCGGCTCAGAACTACGGGCAGTACTTC. It codes for CASSPAQNYGQYF.

The chain employs TRBV19 and TRBJ2-1; 8 nucleotides line up with TRBD2. Germline V CDR1 and CDR2: LNHDA, SQIVND (reference sequence). After removal of 5 bases from V and 6 bases from J, the junction contained 9 bases not matched to a gene. CDR3 size: 15 residues. For the CDR3, the DNA is TGTGCCAGTAGTCAAACCGGGACTAGTCCCAATGAGCAGTTCTTC. As protein: CASSQTGTSPNEQFF.

This chain links TRBV5-1 with TRBJ2-1; TRBD2 agrees at 10 bases. The V segment lost 3 bases and the J segment 4 bases; nucleotides outside the gene matches: 7. Germline V gene data show CDR1 as SGHRS and CDR2 as YFSETQ. The CDR3 runs 16 residues. The CDR3 DNA is TGCGCCAGCAGCTCTAGGACTAGCGGCTTATACAATGAGCAGTTCTTC. Translated, it gives CASSSRTSGLYNEQFF.

V and J are TRBV2 and TRBJ2-1; 9 nucleotides line up with TRBD2. The CDR3 spans 13 residues. Trimming removed 8 bases from V and 5 bases from J; junction bases left unmatched: 4. Per the germline V gene, CDR1 is SNHLY and CDR2 is FYNNEI. CDR3 in amino acids: CASGAGGNNEQFF. The DNA of the CDR3 is TGTGCCAGCGGGGCGGGAGGGAACAATGAGCAGTTCTTC.

A few counts support this clone. The rearrangement uses TRBV27 and TRBJ2-1; TRBD2 agrees at 13 bases. There are 17 residues in the CDR3. Germline V CDR1 and CDR2: MNHEY, SMNVEV (reference sequence). With 3 bases clipped from V and 7 bases from J, the junction kept 9 bases outside the gene matches. The CDR3 is CASSFVGLAGEYNEQFF. The CDR3 region has the DNA TGTGCCAGCAGTTTCGTCGGACTAGCGGGAGAGTATAATGAGCAGTTCTTC.

The chain uses TRBV6-1 and TRBJ2-2; 7 bases map to TRBD1. The CDR3 covers 14 residues. V was clipped by 6 bases and J by 6 bases; unmatched bases: 7. Germline V gene data show CDR1 as MNHNS and CDR2 as SASEGT. CDR3 sequence (DNA): TGTGCCAGCAGGATGGGACAGCAGGCCGGGGAGCTGTTTTTT. The encoded protein is CASRMGQQAGELFF.